These 30 T cell receptor beta chains share one sample of origin, sequenced in a study of cytomegalovirus exposure and HLA in healthy donors. The PCR had 60 Vbeta and 13 Jbeta primers. TCRdb keeps only in-frame clones here, not all; method: immunoSEQ multiplex PCR. Seen here are some 200,000 clones, approximately 82% observed once, and the top ten hold 1.7%. Sequencing input: PBMCs. Every receptor here comes from a woman younger than 30 in good health and CMV-seronegative.

The chain employs TRBV11-2 and TRBJ1-4; 8 bases map to TRBD1. The CDR3 is 14 amino acids. J gave up 3 bases and V 4 bases, and 1 base lay outside the gene matches. Germline assignment: CDR1 SGHAT and CDR2 FQNNGV. CDR3 in amino acids: CASSSTGANEKLFF. The CDR3 nucleotides are TGTGCCAGCAGCTCGACAGGGGCTAATGAAAAACTGTTTTTT.

The chain joins TRBV6-5 to TRBJ1-5; 8 bases map to TRBD1. Trimming took 4 bases from V and 9 from J; bases not matched to a gene: 5. Germline values: CDR1 MNHEY, CDR2 SVGAGI. The CDR3 has 13 amino acids. This CDR3 reads CASSSLTGGPQHF. CDR3 in DNA: TGTGCCAGCAGTTCCCTTACAGGGGGGCCCCAGCATTTT.

The chain employs TRBV11-3 and TRBJ2-3, with D unclear. The germline V gene encodes CDR1 SGHNT and CDR2 YENEEA. The V gene lost 6 bases and the J gene lost 2 bases, with 15 bases spanning the gap. This CDR3 comprises 15 residues. CDR3 sequence: CASRRSNPDTDTQYF. In nucleotides, the CDR3 is TGTGCCAGCAGACGGAGTAACCCCGACACAGATACGCAGTATTTT.

This clone occurred a few times. The chain links TRBV4-3 to TRBJ2-7, with D possibly matching TRBD1 (6 bases). CDR1 is LGHNA and CDR2 is YSLEER in the germline V gene. Deletions cut 0 bases from V and 5 bases from J, with 20 bases between. The CDR3 is 17 residues long. The CDR3 loop is CASSQDLGQGNLDEQYF. The DNA for the CDR3 is TGCGCCAGCAGCCAAGATTTAGGGCAGGGGAATTTGGACGAGCAGTACTTC.

The chain links TRBV11-2 to TRBJ2-1, with D perhaps TRBD1 (6 bases). The V gene lost 1 base and the J gene lost 9 bases, with 13 bases spanning the gap. The germline V gene has CDR1 SGHAT and CDR2 FQNNGV. This CDR3 region has 14 residues. The CDR3 coding sequence is TGTGCCAGCAGCTTAGGACCAGGGGCAACTGAGCAGTTCTTC. Amino acid sequence: CASSLGPGATEQFF.

The CDR3 spells CASSLLSGGLQSQYF. The CDR3 DNA follows: TGTGCCAGCAGCCTGCTCAGCGGGGGACTCCAGTCGCAGTACTTC. The gene calls are TRBV11-2 and TRBJ2-7, with TRBD2 matching over 8 bases. After removal of 5 bases from V and 9 bases from J, the junction contained 15 bases not matched to a gene. There are 15 residues in the CDR3. Per germline, CDR1 SGHAT and CDR2 FQNNGV.

As regards this clone: The germline gene is not matched at one end of the junction; a read error may be the cause. This chain connects TRBV9 to TRBJ2-3; a possible D gene is TRBD2 (5 bases). Germline CDR1 reads SGDLS; CDR2 reads YYNGEE. CDR3 length: 16 residues. CDR3 DNA sequence: TGTGCCAGCGGCGTAGGGCGGGCCACAAACACAGATACGCAGTATTTT. This translates into CASGVGRATNTDTQYF.

The chain joins TRBV5-8 to TRBJ2-1; the match to TRBD2 covers 7 bases. Germline trimming cut 3 bases from V and 4 bases from J; bases unmatched to any gene: 10. Germline assignment: CDR1 SGHTS and CDR2 YDEGEE. This CDR3 is built from 16 residues. DNA of the CDR3: TGTGCCAGCAGCTCACGGACTAGTGTGATGTACAATGAGCAGTTCTTC. It yields the protein CASSSRTSVMYNEQFF.

The rearrangement uses TRBV5-1 and TRBJ2-5, with a weak D call TRBD2 (6 bases). V dropped 0 bases and J dropped 3 bases, with 12 bases sitting between them. CDR1 and CDR2 (germline): SGHRS, YFSETQ. This CDR3 region has 15 residues. The CDR3 bases are TGCGCCAGCAGCTTGGTCGGGAGCGAGAAAGAGACCCAGTACTTC. Translation: CASSLVGSEKETQYF.

The rearrangement joins TRBV28 to TRBJ1-2; 7 bases are shared with TRBD1. V was clipped by 5 bases and J by 9 bases; unmatched bases: 9. This CDR3 region has 13 residues. Germline-derived CDR1 and CDR2 are MDHEN and SYDVKM. In nucleotides, the CDR3 is TGTGCCAGCAGTCCCTCCGACAGGGAGCGCTACACCTTC. Amino acid sequence: CASSPSDRERYTF.

The rearrangement uses TRBV7-9 and TRBJ2-1; D is uncertain. Between the trimmed V and J ends, which lost 5 bases and 7 bases, there was a span of 15 bases. Per the germline V gene, CDR1 is SEHNR and CDR2 is FQNEAQ (reference sequence). The CDR3 consists of 14 residues. CDR3: CASSEVGPTNEQFF. In DNA form, the CDR3 reads TGTGCCAGCAGCGAGGTTGGCCCCACGAATGAGCAGTTCTTC.

The chain links TRBV18 to TRBJ2-1; 11 positions match TRBD2. CDR3 length: 17 amino acids. Looked up from germline, CDR1 is KGHSH and CDR2 is LQKENI. With 2 bases clipped from V and 2 bases from J, the junction kept 5 bases outside the gene matches. CDR3 bases: TGTGCCAGCTCACCAAAAACTAGCGGGAGAACCTACAATGAGCAGTTCTTC. This gives the protein CASSPKTSGRTYNEQFF.

The CDR3 protein is CASSGWGGTVVNEQFF. The CDR3 nucleotides read TGTGCCAGCAGCGGATGGGGGGGTACGGTTGTCAATGAGCAGTTCTTC. J is TRBJ2-1 and V is TRBV9; 7 positions agree with TRBD2. Trimming at V came to 3 bases and at J to 6 bases, leaving 12 bases not matched to a gene. Germline assignment: CDR1 SGDLS and CDR2 YYNGEE. The CDR3 is 16 residues long.

The V and J genes are TRBV20-1 and TRBJ1-4, with D uncertain. Germline assignment: CDR1 DFQATT and CDR2 SNEGSKA (reference sequence). The CDR3 is 11 amino acids. V dropped 5 bases and J dropped 15 bases, with 16 bases sitting between them. The CDR3 loop is CSALRTREVFF. The CDR3 DNA reads TGCAGTGCTCTACGGACTCGGGAGGTGTTTTTT.

The chain uses TRBV18 and TRBJ1-2; 7 bases are shared with TRBD1. Germline-derived CDR1 and CDR2 are KGHSH and LQKENI. Trimming took 3 bases from V and 4 from J; bases not matched to a gene: 8. The CDR3 runs 15 residues. CDR3 nucleotide sequence: TGTGCCAGCTCACCGACACAGGACAGGCCCTATGGCTACACCTTC. Amino acids: CASSPTQDRPYGYTF.

The chain uses TRBV29-1 and TRBJ2-2, with 9 positions matching TRBD2. CDR3 size: 14 residues. Germline CDR1 is SQVTM and CDR2 is ANQGSEA. After removal of 4 bases from V and 6 bases from J, the junction contained 6 bases not matched to a gene. The CDR3 bases are TGCAGCGTTGTATTTAGCGGGAGTTCCGGGGAGCTGTTTTTT. It translates to CSVVFSGSSGELFF.

This chain uses TRBV4-3 with TRBJ1-5; D might be TRBD1 (6 bases). Germline CDR1 is LGHNA and CDR2 is YSLEER. This CDR3 spans 16 amino acids. V was shortened by 0 bases and J by 2 bases, with 11 bases between the two germline ends. The CDR3 loop reads CASSQEQGSGNQPQHF. The CDR3 DNA is TGCGCCAGCAGCCAAGAACAGGGATCTGGCAATCAGCCCCAGCATTTT.

A remark on this clone: At the DNA level, this CDR3 is encoded by other sequences in the same sample as well. The genes are TRBV27 and TRBJ2-7; D possibly corresponds to TRBD1 (6 bases). CDR1 and CDR2 from the germline V gene are MNHEY and SMNVEV (reference sequence). CDR3 length: 13 amino acids. V was trimmed by 2 bases and J by 3 bases, leaving 8 bases between them. CDR3 nucleotides: TGTGCCAGCAGTTTACAGGGGCGCTACGAGCAGTACTTC. It translates to CASSLQGRYEQYF.

For the CDR3, the DNA is TGTGCCAGCAGTTTCATGCAGGAAAGTCAAGAGACCCAGTACTTC. Translated: CASSFMQESQETQYF. The V call is TRBV28, the J call TRBJ2-5; D not resolved. Germline-derived CDR1 and CDR2 are MDHEN and SYDVKM. This CDR3 comprises 15 residues. Trimming removed 3 bases from V and 2 bases from J, with 13 bases in between.

This clone came up a few times. V gene TRBV9 combines with J gene TRBJ1-4; a possible D gene is TRBD1 (6 bases). This CDR3 spans 12 amino acids. Trimming pared 3 bases from V and 11 bases from J, leaving 11 bases between. The V gene's germline CDR1 is SGDLS and CDR2 YYNGEE. CDR3 DNA: TGTGCCAGCAGCGCACAGGGAGGGAAACTGTTTTTT. It encodes CASSAQGGKLFF.

CDR3 nucleotide sequence: TGCGCCAGCAGCCTACTACTAGCGGGAGGTGGGACCGGGGAGCTGTTTTTT. Residues: CASSLLLAGGGTGELFF. V gene TRBV10-2 combines with J gene TRBJ2-2; 12 bases agree with TRBD2. Germline V gene sequence: CDR1 WSHSY, CDR2 SAAADI. V lost 6 bases and J lost 5; bases outside the gene matches: 10. The CDR3 covers 17 residues.

The chain recombines TRBV5-1 with TRBJ2-7, with D perhaps TRBD2 (5 bases). V dropped 4 bases and J dropped 2 bases, with 10 bases sitting between them. The CDR3 loop spans 13 amino acids. The germline gives CDR1 SGHRS, CDR2 YFSETQ. CDR3 loop: CASSPGLTYEQYF. CDR3 nucleotide sequence: TGCGCCAGCAGCCCCGGACTTACCTACGAGCAGTACTTC.

This clone was seen a single time. The chain uses TRBV4-3 and TRBJ1-3; tentatively, D is TRBD1 (6 bases). Trimming took 0 bases from V and 4 from J, leaving 13 bases between them. This CDR3 spans 16 amino acids. The V gene's germline CDR1 is LGHNA and CDR2 YSLEER. This chain's CDR3 is CASSQDRGGPGNTIYF. The CDR3, as DNA: TGCGCCAGCAGCCAAGATAGGGGGGGGCCCGGAAACACCATATATTTT.

The chain links TRBV29-1 to TRBJ1-4; 12 bases align to TRBD1. Germline CDR1 reads SQVTM; CDR2 reads ANQGSEA. CDR3 length equals 14 residues. Trimming cost V 6 bases and J 5 bases; bases outside gene matches: 4. CDR3 in DNA: TGCAGCGTGGGGACAGGGGGCGCGAATGAAAAACTGTTTTTT. Its protein is CSVGTGGANEKLFF. Full variable domain (remainder filled in from reference TRBV29-1 and TRBJ1-4): SAVISQKPSRDICQRGTSLTIQCQVDSQVTMMFWYRQQPGQSLTLIATANQGSEATYESGFVIDKFPISRPNLTFSTLTVSNMSPEDSSIYLCSVGTGGANEKLFFGSGTQLSVL.

The chain combines TRBV4-1 with TRBJ1-2, with D possibly being TRBD1 (6 bases). V lost 1 base to trimming and J lost 4 bases, with 13 bases between them. The CDR3 length is 15 residues. The V gene's germline CDR1 is MGHRA and CDR2 YSYEKL. Written as DNA, the CDR3 is TGCGCCAGCAGCCAAGGGCGGGGGGCGAGCTATGGCTACACCTTC. This encodes CASSQGRGASYGYTF.

The rearrangement links TRBV27 to TRBJ1-1; 7 nucleotides agree with TRBD1. After removal of 5 bases from V and 1 base from J, the junction contained 7 bases not matched to a gene. Germline V gene data show CDR1 as MNHEY and CDR2 as SMNVEV (reference sequence). The length of the CDR3 is 15 residues. The CDR3 DNA is TGTGCCAGCAGTAAACAGACAGGGTCGAACACTGAAGCTTTCTTT. The encoded protein is CASSKQTGSNTEAFF.

The chain carries TRBV25-1 and TRBJ1-4; 7 bases line up with TRBD1. Germline V gene data show CDR1 as MGHDK and CDR2 as SYGVNS. Losses at the gene ends were 9 bases for V and 3 bases for J; bases not matched to a gene: 4. CDR3 length: 13 amino acids. CDR3 DNA sequence: TGTGCCAGTCGACAGGGAGCTAATGAAAAACTGTTTTTT. This gives the protein CASRQGANEKLFF. Supplemented by reference TRBV25-1 and TRBJ1-4, the full variable domain reads EADIYQTPRYLVIGTGKKITLECSQTMGHDKMYWYQQDPGMELHLIHYSYGVNSTEKGDLSSESTVSRIRTEHFPLTLESARPSHTSQYLCASRQGANEKLFFGSGTQLSVL.

The chain has TRBV6-1 and TRBJ2-7; 10 bases are shared with TRBD2. Trimming at V came to 2 bases and at J to 2 bases, leaving 3 bases not matched to a gene. CDR1 is MNHNS and CDR2 is SASEGT in the germline V gene. The CDR3 length is 15 residues. CDR3 loop: CASSERLAGPYEQYV. CDR3 coding DNA: TGTGCCAGCAGTGAACGACTAGCGGGCCCCTACGAGCAGTACGTC.

This rearrangement joins TRBV4-2 to TRBJ2-5, with a tentative D call TRBD2 (6 bases). Trimming pared 4 bases from V and 2 bases from J, leaving 14 bases between. This CDR3 spans 15 amino acids. Germline CDR1 and CDR2: LGHNA and YNFKEQ. This CDR3 reads CASSLMGGEQETQYF. Written as DNA, the CDR3 is TGTGCCAGCAGCCTAATGGGCGGGGAACAAGAGACCCAGTACTTC.

The chain links TRBV19 to TRBJ2-1, with TRBD2 identical over 8 bases. With 6 bases clipped from V and 7 bases from J, the junction kept 8 bases outside the gene matches. The CDR3 has 14 amino acids. CDR1 and CDR2 (germline): LNHDA, SQIVND (reference sequence). This chain's CDR3 is CASSVSGSFNEQFF. The CDR3 region has the DNA TGTGCCAGTAGCGTCAGCGGGAGCTTTAATGAGCAGTTCTTC.